The present TCR beta chain was sequenced within a study of response to subunit inactivated influenza vaccine (dated by TCRdb to 2016 to 2018). Study-wide context: The study used deep quantitative T cell receptor repertoire profiling to track responses to a trivalent subunit inactivated influenza vaccine.

CDR1 and CDR2, per the germline V gene, are SGHTA and FQGNSA. For this chain, trimming is 5 bases at the V end and 5 bases at the J end, and the number of junction bases without a gene match is 11. The CDR3 measures 15 amino acids from cysteine to phenylalanine. Only CDR3 DNA is held: 45 bases, read in frame from base 1. To note about this clonotype: No antigen is known for it. Base qualities are not recorded, but no much larger clone differs from it by a single base.

Explained via the paper, the time point label denotes: around 42 days after influenza vaccine administration. The receptor library was made with RT-PCR. Sequencing used an Illumina HiSeq 2500. The public reads were run again by TCRdb, first through fastp at Q25 and then through MiXCR, and only productive beta chains were kept. Entries that share a CDR3 protein sequence are merged under the most common genes and DNA. The sample table lists some 500,000 distinct CDR3 sequences, 13% of them with a count of one. The ten largest clones capture roughly 13% of the sample. Study-wide findings and limitations: The authors suggested that each seasonal influenza vaccination may recruit only a limited number of new T cells.

The rearrangement combines TRBV7-2 with TRBJ2-5; the junction holds 7 bases that match TRBD1. The receptor was isolated from a man aged 50 to 59 who received an inactivated influenza vaccine. Donor details come from another sample of the same person, matched by shared clones. Sequences were derived from PBMCs from blood, sampled 35 to 45 days after vaccination. CDR3 reads: CASSVRGQSQETQYF. The DNA reads as follows: TGTGCCAGCAGCGTTAGGGGGCAGAGTCAGGAGACCCAGTACTTC.